Presented here are 23 T cell receptor beta chains from one specimen sequenced in a study of shared clonotypes between healthy human individuals. Clones were read by immunoSEQ multiplex PCR, and TCRdb kept only the in-frame ones, dropping some. The sample yields 2,100,000 or so clones, approximately 95% seen once. The sequencing input was naive CD4+ T cells sorted from blood. The subset denotes: CD45RA+ positively selected. The receptors stem from a man younger than 30 in good health.

For this clone: Distinct nucleotide sequences in the sample also encode this CDR3. V gene TRBV30 combines with J gene TRBJ1-5; D uncertain. This CDR3 has 13 amino acids. The V end lost 1 base, the J end lost 0 bases, and 4 bases lay between the germline ends. CDR1 is GTSNPN and CDR2 is SVGIG in the germline V gene (reference sequence). This CDR3 is CAWSGSSNQPQHF. The CDR3 nucleotides are TGTGCCTGGAGTGGGTCTAGCAATCAGCCCCAGCATTTT.

J is TRBJ2-7 and V is TRBV6-5; 7 bases agree with TRBD2. With 0 bases clipped from V and 7 bases from J, the junction kept 9 bases outside the gene matches. Germline loops: CDR1 MNHEY, CDR2 SVGAGI. The CDR3 covers 15 residues. The CDR3 sequence is CASSYSGGANREQYF. The CDR3 DNA sequence: TGTGCCAGCAGTTACTCGGGAGGGGCGAATCGGGAGCAGTACTTC.

The chain employs TRBV4-1 and TRBJ1-2; no reliable D call. Per the germline V gene, CDR1 is MGHRA and CDR2 is YSYEKL. The CDR3 sequence is 13 residues long. Trimming stripped 1 base from V and 4 bases from J, with 7 bases between. CDR3 protein: CASSQGGIYGYTF. CDR3 coding DNA: TGCGCCAGCAGCCAAGGTGGGATCTATGGCTACACCTTC.

Concerning this clone: The same CDR3 can be traced to other DNA sequences in this sample. The CDR3 region is CASSLGSQETQYF. CDR3 sequence (DNA): TGCGCCAGCAGCTTGGGAAGCCAAGAGACCCAGTACTTC. The V call is TRBV5-1, the J call TRBJ2-5; D call uncertain. Per the germline V gene, CDR1 is SGHRS and CDR2 is YFSETQ. Trimming cost V 0 bases and J 1 base, with 4 bases left between them. The CDR3 consists of 13 residues.

This clone showed up just once. The chain carries TRBV7-2 and TRBJ2-2; tentative D call: TRBD2 (6 bases). Germline CDR1 reads SGHTA; CDR2 reads FQGNSA. This CDR3 comprises 16 residues. The V end was cut by 2 bases, the J end by 1 base, with 11 bases between. CDR3 amino acids: CASSLRTGLNTGELFF. In DNA, the CDR3 is TGTGCCAGCAGCTTAAGAACGGGACTGAACACCGGGGAGCTGTTTTTT.

Remarks on this clone: The sample has other DNA sequences that encode this CDR3 too. The chain recombines TRBV5-1 with TRBJ1-4; TRBD1 matches at 7 bases. This CDR3 has 16 residues. J was trimmed by 0 bases and V by 4 bases; bases with no gene match: 6. Germline loops: CDR1 SGHRS, CDR2 YFSETQ. CDR3 coding DNA: TGCGCCAGCAGCCCAGGGACAGATGCAACTAATGAAAAACTGTTTTTT. Residues: CASSPGTDATNEKLFF.

The chain is built from TRBV30 and TRBJ2-1; 7 nucleotides match TRBD1. V trimming: 3 bases; J trimming: 9 bases; junction bases outside the gene matches: 8. CDR3 size: 13 residues. Germline values: CDR1 GTSNPN, CDR2 SVGIG (reference sequence). Here the CDR3 DNA reads TGTGCCTGGAGGGGACAGACTACAAGTGAGCAGTTCTTC. Translating gives CAWRGQTTSEQFF.

Notes on this clone: The same CDR3 can be traced to other DNA sequences in this sample. The chain couples TRBV9 to TRBJ2-7, with D unclear. CDR1 is SGDLS, CDR2 YYNGEE, per germline. V was trimmed by 0 bases and J by 0 bases, leaving 7 bases between them. CDR3 size: 14 residues. The CDR3 loop is CASSVVGSSYEQYF. In nucleotides, the CDR3 is TGTGCCAGCAGCGTAGTTGGCAGCTCCTACGAGCAGTACTTC.

J is TRBJ1-5 and V is TRBV28; D ambiguous. Germline CDR1 reads MDHEN; CDR2 reads SYDVKM. Trimming shortened V by 2 bases and J by 3 bases, and 5 bases separated the two germline ends. This CDR3 is 13 amino acids long. Here the CDR3 reads CASSLNINQPQHF. DNA of the CDR3: TGTGCCAGCAGTTTAAACATCAATCAGCCCCAGCATTTT.

The chain couples TRBV19 to TRBJ2-7; D might be TRBD1 or TRBD2, each matching 6 bases. CDR3 length equals 14 residues. Germline V gene sequence: CDR1 LNHDA, CDR2 SQIVND (reference sequence). Trimming left V 1 base short and J 6 bases short, with 13 bases between. CDR3 in amino acids: CASSIVGGQGEQYF. The CDR3 coding sequence is TGTGCCAGTAGTATAGTGGGGGGCCAAGGCGAGCAGTACTTC. Supplemented by reference TRBV19 and TRBJ2-7, the full variable domain reads DGGITQSPKYLFRKEGQNVTLSCEQNLNHDAMYWYRQDPGQGLRLIYYSQIVNDFQKGDIAEGYSVSREKKESFPLTVTSAQKNPTAFYLCASSIVGGQGEQYFGPGTRLTVT.

This chain joins TRBV7-8 and TRBJ1-1, with D perhaps TRBD1 (5 bases). V lost 5 bases and J 5 bases, leaving 15 bases between the germline ends. The germline V gene has CDR1 SGHVS and CDR2 FQNEAQ. The CDR3 spans 14 residues. CDR3 in DNA: TGTGCCAGCAGCCTCCAGGGTGGGGCGACTGAAGCTTTCTTT. It specifies CASSLQGGATEAFF.

The CDR3 DNA reads TGTGCCAGTAGCCCTATCGGGGGCTCCTATAATTCACCCCTCCACTTT. It codes for CASSPIGGSYNSPLHF. The chain recombines TRBV19 with TRBJ1-6, with D perhaps TRBD1 (5 bases). Trimming took 6 bases from V and 0 from J, leaving 12 bases between them. Germline lookup yields CDR1 LNHDA and CDR2 SQIVND (reference sequence). This CDR3 spans 16 amino acids. Variable domain in full (rest from reference TRBV19 and TRBJ1-6): DGGITQSPKYLFRKEGQNVTLSCEQNLNHDAMYWYRQDPGQGLRLIYYSQIVNDFQKGDIAEGYSVSREKKESFPLTVTSAQKNPTAFYLCASSPIGGSYNSPLHFGNGTRLTVT.

The chain links TRBV30 to TRBJ1-1; D is undetermined. V shed 2 bases and J shed 6 bases, with 10 bases lying between them. Germline loops: CDR1 GTSNPN, CDR2 SVGIG (reference sequence). CDR3 size: 12 residues. CDR3 residues: CAWSSRWAEAFF. For the CDR3, the DNA is TGTGCCTGGAGTAGCCGGTGGGCTGAAGCTTTCTTT.

The chain has TRBV6-1 and TRBJ2-7, with TRBD2 identical over 9 bases. The germline V gene encodes CDR1 MNHNS and CDR2 SASEGT. The CDR3 is 13 amino acids. Trimming removed 7 bases from V and 3 bases from J; junction bases left unmatched: 4. CDR3 bases: TGTGCCAGCAACCGCGGGGGGGGCTACGAGCAGTACTTC. Translating it yields CASNRGGGYEQYF.

Details on this clone: Different DNA sequences within this sample yield the same CDR3. The V gene is TRBV19, the J gene TRBJ2-3; the match to TRBD1 covers 9 bases. Trimming took 2 bases from V and 6 from J; bases not matched to a gene: 6. Germline values: CDR1 LNHDA, CDR2 SQIVND (reference sequence). CDR3 length equals 15 residues. The CDR3 protein is CASSIWGTGTDTQYF. The DNA of the CDR3 is TGTGCCAGTAGTATATGGGGGACAGGGACGGATACGCAGTATTTT.

In the case of this clone: Other DNA sequences of this sample code for an identical CDR3. The chain carries TRBV10-1 and TRBJ1-1, with a tentative D call TRBD1 (6 bases). The CDR3 is 13 amino acids. Trimming removed 5 bases from V and 0 bases from J, with 7 bases in between. Per germline, CDR1 WNHNN and CDR2 SYGVQD (reference sequence). CDR3 DNA sequence: TGCGCCAGCAGTCGGACAGTGAACACTGAAGCTTTCTTT. Translating it yields CASSRTVNTEAFF.

V is TRBV7-2 and J is TRBJ2-6; 12 nucleotides align to TRBD1. V dropped 6 bases and J dropped 5; count of bases not matched to a gene: 11. The CDR3 sequence is 18 residues long. Germline V gene lookup returns CDR1 SGHTA and CDR2 FQGNSA. The CDR3 DNA reads as TGTGCCAGCAGTTACTCCGGGACAGGGGGCCCCTGGGCCAACGTCCTGACTTTC. It is translated as CASSYSGTGGPWANVLTF.

A word on this clone: At the DNA level, this CDR3 is encoded by other sequences in the same sample as well. The rearrangement uses TRBV5-4 and TRBJ1-2; D is ambiguous. There are 12 residues in the CDR3. Germline-derived CDR1 and CDR2 are SGHNT and YYREEE (reference sequence). V lost 7 bases and J 0 bases, leaving 7 bases between the germline ends. The CDR3, as DNA: TGTGCCAGCTCCCGACCTAACTATGGCTACACCTTC. Translation: CASSRPNYGYTF.

The V call is TRBV6-6, the J call TRBJ1-3, with 7 positions matching TRBD1. Germline V CDR1 and CDR2: MNHNY, SVGAGI (reference sequence). CDR3 length: 14 amino acids. Germline trimming cut 7 bases from V and 0 bases from J; bases unmatched to any gene: 3. CDR3 sequence reads: CASNSGGSGNTIYF. In nucleotides, the CDR3 is TGTGCCAGCAATTCAGGGGGCTCTGGAAACACCATATATTTT.

V and J are TRBV2 and TRBJ2-3, with D possibly TRBD2 on 7 matching bases. There are 12 residues in the CDR3. Trimming took off 8 bases at V and 8 bases at J, with 14 bases between the two ends. Germline V gene sequence: CDR1 SNHLY, CDR2 FYNNEI. CDR3 sequence (DNA): TGTGCCAGCCTAGGGGGGGTGGGTACGCAGTATTTT. As protein: CASLGGVGTQYF.

CDR3 DNA sequence: TGTGCCATCAGTGAGGGACCGCCAATGGGCTACACCTTC. This translates into CAISEGPPMGYTF. This rearrangement joins TRBV10-3 to TRBJ1-2; no clear D. Trimming stripped 2 bases from V and 8 bases from J, with 12 bases between. The CDR3 runs to 13 residues. Germline V gene data show CDR1 as ENHRY and CDR2 as SYGVKD.

CDR3 loop: CASSPLGAEGNTIYF. The CDR3 DNA is TGTGCCAGCTCACCGCTCGGGGCAGAGGGAAACACCATATATTTT. J is TRBJ1-3 and V is TRBV18, with D possibly TRBD1 on 5 matching bases. Germline V gene sequence: CDR1 KGHSH, CDR2 LQKENI. The V end was cut by 3 bases, the J end by 4 bases, with 13 bases between. The CDR3 totals 15 residues. Together with reference TRBV18 and TRBJ1-3, the CDR3 gives the full variable domain: NAGVMQNPRHLVRRRGQEARLRCSPMKGHSHVYWYRQLPEEGLKFMVYLQKENIIDESGMPKERFSAEFPKEGPSILRIQQVVRGDSAAYFCASSPLGAEGNTIYFGEGSWLTVV.

The chain is built from TRBV18 and TRBJ2-7, with TRBD1 matching 9 bases. The CDR3 runs to 16 residues. The V segment lost 5 bases and the J segment 4 bases; nucleotides outside the gene matches: 12. CDR1 KGHSH and CDR2 LQKENI come from the germline V gene. CDR3 nucleotide sequence: TGTGCCAGCTCATCTCCTTGGACAGGGGCAGGGTACGAGCAGTACTTC. It specifies CASSSPWTGAGYEQYF.